The text below deals with one TCR beta chain. The data were taken from a study of control samples from healthy donors and cancer patients. The ends were cut back, 6 bases at V and 7 bases at J, with 22 bases in the middle. Looked up from germline, CDR1 is SGHTA and CDR2 is FQGNSA. CDR3 length: 15 residues. Some clones are missing from TCRdb's copy, which holds only in-frame ones; the method was immunoSEQ multiplex PCR. The sample carries tens of thousands of clones, about 90% recorded once. This rearrangement joins TRBV7-2 to TRBJ2-7; maybe TRBD1 (6 bases). Sample: PBMCs. This clonotype was sampled from a man between 60 and 75 years old with colorectal cancer. The CDR3 here is CASRFILGQGGEQYF. CDR3 DNA sequence: TGTGCCAGCAGATTTATCCTAGGTCAAGGGGGAGAGCAGTACTTC.